Presented here are 3 T cell receptor beta chains from one specimen sequenced in a study of blood T cell repertoires in COVID-19. Sequencing was performed with immunoSEQ multiplex PCR; in TCRdb, only in-frame clones are kept and a portion is missing. The repertoire holds more than 45,000 clones, with approximately 90% as singletons. Material: peripheral blood. These receptors were obtained from an elderly woman with COVID-19, enrolled during active disease.

This clone was found a few times. This rearrangement joins TRBV6-5 to TRBJ1-4; D uncertain. CDR3 length: 14 residues. Germline-derived CDR1 and CDR2 are MNHEY and SVGAGI. V was trimmed by 6 bases and J by 2 bases, leaving 10 bases between them. CDR3 sequence reads: CASRRGWTNEKLFF. CDR3 DNA: TGTGCCAGCAGGAGAGGGTGGACTAATGAAAAACTGTTTTTT.

The chain combines TRBV4-2 with TRBJ2-3, with 10 bases lining up with TRBD1. CDR3 size: 16 residues. Losses at the gene ends were 0 bases for V and 8 bases for J; bases not matched to a gene: 8. Germline values: CDR1 LGHNA, CDR2 YNFKEQ. The CDR3 bases are TGTGCCAGCAGCCAAGATGACAGGGGGCTCGAACGTACGCAGTATTTT. It translates to CASSQDDRGLERTQYF.

The chain links TRBV24-1 to TRBJ2-1, with D maybe TRBD2 (5 bases). The CDR3 sequence is 13 residues long. V was trimmed by 7 bases and J by 4 bases, leaving 10 bases between them. The V gene's germline CDR1 is KGHDR and CDR2 SFDVKD. The CDR3 here is CATRSSAYNEQFF. The CDR3 region has the DNA TGTGCCACCAGGAGTAGCGCTTACAATGAGCAGTTCTTC.